The 9 T cell receptor beta chains below all came from one sample that was sequenced in a study of shared clonotypes between healthy human individuals. Here immunoSEQ multiplex PCR was the method, and the copy in TCRdb shows in-frame clones only, minus some. The repertoire holds millions of clones, with 90% to 95% as singletons. Sequencing used naive CD4+ T cells sorted from blood. As to subset: CD45RA+ positively selected. These receptor sequences come from a man aged 18 to 30 in good health.

V usage is TRBV21-1 and J usage is TRBJ2-3; the table assigns TRBD2, which was not confirmed against the DNA. TRBV21-1 is a pseudogene segment. This CDR3 region has 15 residues. The DNA of the CDR3 is TGTGCCAGCAGCCATGGGACTAGCGGGAAGGATACGCAGTATTTT. Its translation is CASSHGTSGKDTQYF.

V is TRBV19 and J is TRBJ1-4; D gene ambiguous. Trimming pared 7 bases from V and 4 bases from J, leaving 13 bases between. The CDR3 contains 14 residues. CDR1 is LNHDA and CDR2 is SQIVND in the germline V gene (reference sequence). The CDR3 here is CASTVREYNEKLFF. The CDR3 DNA follows: TGTGCCAGTACCGTGAGGGAATATAATGAAAAACTGTTTTTT.

With respect to this clone: Different DNA sequences within this sample yield the same CDR3. V usage is TRBV30 and J usage is TRBJ1-6; D remains ambiguous. Trimming shortened V by 3 bases and J by 5 bases, and 11 bases separated the two germline ends. This CDR3 has 14 residues. Germline V gives CDR1 GTSNPN, CDR2 SVGIG (reference sequence). The CDR3 here is CAWSPGRDNSPLHF. The CDR3 DNA reads TGTGCCTGGAGCCCCGGACGAGATAATTCACCCCTCCACTTT.

This clone came up once. The chain combines TRBV27 with TRBJ1-1; the D gene is possibly TRBD1 (5 bases). The V end was cut by 5 bases, the J end by 0 bases, with 13 bases between. This CDR3 region has 15 residues. Germline CDR1 MNHEY, CDR2 SMNVEV (reference sequence). The CDR3 DNA reads TGTGCCAGCAGTCCAGTCCCGGGGGTGAACACTGAAGCTTTCTTT. The encoded protein is CASSPVPGVNTEAFF.

V usage is TRBV14 and J usage is TRBJ2-3, with a possible D match to TRBD2 (6 bases). The CDR3 loop spans 16 amino acids. The germline V gene has CDR1 SGHDN and CDR2 FVKESK. V lost 1 base and J lost 0, with 11 bases in between. The CDR3, as DNA: TGTGCCAGCAGCCAAGGCTGGGGGGATAGCACAGATACGCAGTATTTT. This gives the protein CASSQGWGDSTDTQYF.

The CDR3 is CASGRTGGLIYGYTF. The CDR3 nucleotides are TGTGCCAGCGGGAGAACAGGGGGTCTAATATATGGCTACACCTTC. The chain recombines TRBV7-9 with TRBJ1-2, with TRBD1 matching 8 bases. The V segment lost 8 bases and the J segment 5 bases; nucleotides outside the gene matches: 13. CDR1 and CDR2 from the germline V gene are SEHNR and FQNEAQ (reference sequence). The CDR3 is 15 amino acids.

This chain uses TRBV18 with TRBJ2-1; D may be TRBD2 (6 bases). The CDR3 totals 17 residues. CDR1 is KGHSH and CDR2 is LQKENI in the germline V gene. V dropped 5 bases and J dropped 0 bases, with 17 bases sitting between them. The CDR3 nucleotides are TGTGCCAGCTCAAAAATAGGCGGGACCAGCTCCTACAATGAGCAGTTCTTC. Its translation: CASSKIGGTSSYNEQFF. Drawing the rest from reference TRBV18 and TRBJ2-1, the complete variable domain is NAGVMQNPRHLVRRRGQEARLRCSPMKGHSHVYWYRQLPEEGLKFMVYLQKENIIDESGMPKERFSAEFPKEGPSILRIQQVVRGDSAAYFCASSKIGGTSSYNEQFFGPGTRLTVL.

The chain links TRBV28 to TRBJ1-2; no clear D. Trimming took 8 bases from V and 6 from J, leaving 16 bases between them. This CDR3 is built from 13 residues. The V gene's germline CDR1 is MDHEN and CDR2 SYDVKM. CDR3 protein: CASCGRASDGYTF. Written as DNA, the CDR3 is TGTGCCAGCTGCGGCCGGGCCTCGGATGGCTACACCTTC.

This rearrangement joins TRBV5-1 to TRBJ2-1; D call uncertain. CDR1 is SGHRS, CDR2 YFSETQ, per germline. Deletions cut 0 bases from V and 9 bases from J, with 10 bases between. The CDR3 runs to 13 residues. In DNA, the CDR3 is TGCGCCAGCAGCTTGGGGGTAGCAGGTGAGCAGTTCTTC. It yields the protein CASSLGVAGEQFF. The entire variable domain, with the rest obtained from reference TRBV5-1 and TRBJ2-1, is as follows: KAGVTQTPRYLIKTRGQQVTLSCSPISGHRSVSWYQQTPGQGLQFLFEYFSETQRNKGNFPGRFSGRQFSNSRSEMNVSTLELGDSALYLCASSLGVAGEQFFGPGTRLTVL.